The 14 T cell receptor beta chains given below trace back to one sample, sequenced in a study of OX40 agonist ivuxolimab in advanced cancers. TCRdb keeps only in-frame clones here, not all; method: immunoSEQ multiplex PCR. The repertoire holds about 64,000 clones, about 80% seen once, with roughly 2.3% in the top ten. Sequences were derived from CD4+ or CD8+ T cells sorted from blood, sampled in a trial of the OX40 agonist ivuxolimab. These receptors came from an adult with an advanced solid tumor such as melanoma, head and neck, liver or kidney cancer.

This clone was found once. This rearrangement joins TRBV7-9 to TRBJ2-7, with a weak D call TRBD1 (6 bases). CDR1 SEHNR and CDR2 FQNEAQ come from the germline V gene (reference sequence). The CDR3 spans 15 residues. Trimming pared 5 bases from V and 4 bases from J, leaving 18 bases between. The CDR3, as DNA: TGTGCCAGCAGCCCTATAGGACAGCCTTATTACGAGCAGTACTTC. Translation gives CASSPIGQPYYEQYF.

The chain joins TRBV21-1 to TRBJ2-7; the table's TRBD2 call for D was not verified on the DNA. TRBV21-1 is a listed pseudogene. The length of the CDR3 is 15 residues. The CDR3 sequence: CASSPGSDTVYEQYF. The CDR3 DNA sequence: TGTGCCAGCAGCCCGGGGTCTGACACCGTCTACGAGCAGTACTTC.

The chain is built from TRBV18 and TRBJ2-7; tentatively, D is TRBD2 (6 bases). The germline V and J ends were trimmed by 2 bases and 0 bases, with 11 bases remaining between them. Germline CDR1 is KGHSH and CDR2 is LQKENI. There are 15 residues in the CDR3. The CDR3 is CASSPSGLSSYEQYF. Here the CDR3 DNA reads TGTGCCAGCTCACCAAGCGGGCTTAGCTCCTACGAGCAGTACTTC.

This sequence joins TRBV6-4 and TRBJ1-5, with D possibly matching TRBD1 (6 bases). Germline CDR1 reads MRHNA; CDR2 reads SNTAGT. The CDR3 is made up of 17 amino acids. Trimming stripped 2 bases from V and 4 bases from J, with 18 bases between. The chain's CDR3 is CASSDPPHRAKNQPQHF. The CDR3 region has the DNA TGTGCCAGCAGTGACCCACCCCACAGGGCGAAAAATCAGCCCCAGCATTTT.

The rearrangement links TRBV28 to TRBJ1-1; 8 positions agree with TRBD1. The CDR3 covers 17 residues. The germline CDR1 and CDR2 sequences are MDHEN and SYDVKM. Trimming removed 7 bases from V and 6 bases from J; junction bases left unmatched: 19. Here the CDR3 DNA reads TGTGCCAGCACCCTTGCGGGACAGGTCCTTTTCCTGGCTGAAGCTTTCTTT. It specifies CASTLAGQVLFLAEAFF.

V usage is TRBV19 and J usage is TRBJ2-5; maybe TRBD2 (6 bases). V dropped 1 base and J dropped 5 bases, with 14 bases sitting between them. This CDR3 is 15 amino acids long. Germline V lookup: CDR1 LNHDA, CDR2 SQIVND (reference sequence). The CDR3 coding sequence is TGTGCCAGTAGTATAGGCCCGGGGGTCGTTGAGACCCAGTACTTC. Protein product: CASSIGPGVVETQYF.

The chain couples TRBV10-3 to TRBJ2-7; D gene ambiguous. Germline V lookup: CDR1 ENHRY, CDR2 SYGVKD. Trimming left V 2 bases short and J 2 bases short, with 7 bases between. The CDR3 consists of 13 residues. Here the CDR3 reads CAISEGLAYEQYF. The CDR3, as DNA: TGTGCCATCAGTGAGGGTCTAGCCTACGAGCAGTACTTC.

J is TRBJ1-6 and V is TRBV30, with D hard to call. Looked up from germline, CDR1 is GTSNPN and CDR2 is SVGIG (reference sequence). This CDR3 is built from 13 residues. The V gene lost 3 bases and the J gene lost 10 bases, with 13 bases spanning the gap. The CDR3, as DNA: TGTGCCTGGAGCAACTGGGATGACTCACCCCTCCACTTT. Protein product: CAWSNWDDSPLHF.

The chain has TRBV7-9 and TRBJ2-1; a possible D gene is TRBD2 (6 bases). This CDR3 spans 16 amino acids. Germline values: CDR1 SEHNR, CDR2 FQNEAQ (reference sequence). Trimming took 8 bases from V and 2 from J, leaving 19 bases between them. This chain's CDR3 is CASFEWGGIAYNEQFF. The DNA for the CDR3 is TGTGCCAGCTTCGAGTGGGGCGGGATCGCCTACAATGAGCAGTTCTTC.

The sample holds one count of this clone. The chain couples TRBV2 to TRBJ1-2; D is unresolved. The CDR3 runs 18 residues. Germline CDR1 and CDR2: SNHLY and FYNNEI. The V gene lost 0 bases and the J gene lost 3 bases, with 20 bases spanning the gap. CDR3 amino acids: CASSEALRVGRLDYGYTF. The CDR3 nucleotides read TGTGCCAGCAGTGAAGCGCTTCGGGTCGGGAGATTGGACTATGGCTACACCTTC.

This clone was picked up a small number of times. The chain combines TRBV18 with TRBJ2-5; unclear D gene. V gave up 2 bases and J gave up 3 bases, with 10 bases separating them. This CDR3 is 14 amino acids long. Germline V lookup: CDR1 KGHSH, CDR2 LQKENI. The CDR3 nucleotides are TGTGCCAGCTCACCAGAGAACAGAGAAGAGACCCAGTACTTC. Amino acids: CASSPENREETQYF.

This rearrangement joins TRBV4-3 to TRBJ1-4; the D gene is possibly TRBD1 (5 bases). The CDR3 has 13 amino acids. V was cut by 1 base and J by 8 bases, with 8 bases left in between. CDR1 LGHNA and CDR2 YSLEER come from the germline V gene. CDR3 protein: CASSQAQGEKLFF. The CDR3 DNA reads as TGCGCCAGCAGCCAAGCGCAGGGAGAAAAACTGTTTTTT.

The chain carries TRBV7-9 and TRBJ1-2; D not certain. This CDR3 spans 15 amino acids. Trimming shortened V by 1 base and J by 5 bases, and 14 bases separated the two germline ends. Per germline, CDR1 SEHNR and CDR2 FQNEAQ (reference sequence). The CDR3 loop is CASSLGPGREYGYTF. CDR3 nucleotides: TGTGCCAGCAGCTTAGGTCCAGGAAGGGAATATGGCTACACCTTC. Filled out from reference TRBV7-9 and TRBJ1-2, the complete variable domain reads DTGVSQNPRHKITKRGQNVTFRCDPISEHNRLYWYRQTLGQGPEFLTYFQNEAQLEKSRLLSDRFSAERPKGSFSTLEIQRTEQGDSAMYLCASSLGPGREYGYTFGSGTRLTVV.

The chain has TRBV6-5 and TRBJ1-2; D is ambiguous. CDR3 length: 14 amino acids. CDR1 and CDR2 from the germline V gene are MNHEY and SVGAGI. V was shortened by 3 bases and J by 0 bases, with 8 bases between the two germline ends. In DNA form, the CDR3 reads TGTGCCAGCAGTTATTCCACATCTAACTATGGCTACACCTTC. Encoded protein: CASSYSTSNYGYTF.